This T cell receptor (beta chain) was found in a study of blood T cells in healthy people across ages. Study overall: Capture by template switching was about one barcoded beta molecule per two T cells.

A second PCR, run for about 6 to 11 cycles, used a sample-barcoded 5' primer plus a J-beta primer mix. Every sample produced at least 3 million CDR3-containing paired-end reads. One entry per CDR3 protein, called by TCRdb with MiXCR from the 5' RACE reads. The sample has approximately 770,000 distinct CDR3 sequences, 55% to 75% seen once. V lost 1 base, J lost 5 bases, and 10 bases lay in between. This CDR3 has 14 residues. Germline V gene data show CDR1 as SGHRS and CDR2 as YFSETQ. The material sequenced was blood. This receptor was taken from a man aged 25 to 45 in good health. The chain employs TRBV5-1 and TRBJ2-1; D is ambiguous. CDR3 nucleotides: TGCGCCAGCAGCTTGCCCGACCGGAACAATGAGCAGTTCTTC. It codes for CASSLPDRNNEQFF. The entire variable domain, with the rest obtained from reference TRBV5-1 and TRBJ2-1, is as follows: KAGVTQTPRYLIKTRGQQVTLSCSPISGHRSVSWYQQTPGQGLQFLFEYFSETQRNKGNFPGRFSGRQFSNSRSEMNVSTLELGDSALYLCASSLPDRNNEQFFGPGTRLTVL.